This TCR beta chain comes out of a study of cytomegalovirus exposure and HLA in healthy donors. Looking at the study overall: A preliminary data release comprised roughly 85 million unique TCRs obtained from HLA-typed donors. General study results and limits: V- and J-gene trimming of TCR beta was linked (in a later analysis) to a missense DCLRE1C variant. In vitro work confirmed that three CMV-associated chains recognize CMV antigens.

With respect to this clone: Its specificity is not known.

A multiplex PCR was run with 60 Vbeta primers and 13 Jbeta primers. This table comes from immunoSEQ multiplex PCR, and its TCRdb copy is limited to in-frame clones, with some not included. The sample holds 70,000 to 75,000 clones. The sequencing input was PBMCs. The clonotype originates from a female donor in good health and CMV-seropositive.

The CDR3 spells CASSAEYLQDNEQFF. The CDR3 DNA reads TGTGCCAGCAGTGCGGAATACCTACAGGATAATGAGCAGTTCTTC. The gene calls are TRBV2 and TRBJ2-1; tentatively, D is TRBD1 (5 bases). CDR3 length: 15 residues. Germline CDR1 is SNHLY and CDR2 is FYNNEI. V was trimmed by 4 bases and J by 7 bases, leaving 17 bases between them.